These 5 T cell receptor beta chains originate from one sample sequenced in a study of cytomegalovirus exposure and HLA in healthy donors. The PCR employed 60 Vbeta primers together with 13 Jbeta primers. Method: immunoSEQ multiplex PCR; TCRdb's copy keeps in-frame clones and lacks some. The data hold some 120,000 clones, with more than 60% observed a single time. Sequenced sample: PBMCs. The receptors shown here come from a woman aged 40 to 55 in good health and CMV-seronegative.

The V call is TRBV7-2, the J call TRBJ2-5, with D possibly matching TRBD2 (5 bases). Trimming shortened V by 1 base and J by 1 base, and 13 bases separated the two germline ends. The germline CDR1 and CDR2 sequences are SGHTA and FQGNSA. This CDR3 comprises 16 residues. CDR3 residues: CASSLVGVNSQETQYF. The CDR3 DNA reads TGTGCCAGCAGCTTAGTCGGGGTTAACAGCCAAGAGACCCAGTACTTC.

The count of this clone is one. The rearrangement uses TRBV5-1 and TRBJ2-4, with D perhaps TRBD2 (6 bases). Germline CDR1 and CDR2: SGHRS and YFSETQ. V gave up 0 bases and J gave up 0 bases, with 10 bases separating them. This CDR3 region has 16 residues. The CDR3 coding sequence is TGCGCCAGCAGCTTGGGGGAGGCGCCAGCCAAAAACATTCAGTACTTC. This encodes CASSLGEAPAKNIQYF.

The gene calls are TRBV6-5 and TRBJ2-1; 8 nucleotides line up with TRBD2. Germline-derived CDR1 and CDR2 are MNHEY and SVGAGI. V dropped 2 bases and J dropped 8; count of bases not matched to a gene: 11. This CDR3 has 16 residues. The CDR3 is CASSYRVGGGVDEQFF. As DNA, the CDR3 is TGTGCCAGCAGTTACAGAGTCGGGGGGGGCGTGGATGAGCAGTTCTTC.

V and J are TRBV5-8 and TRBJ2-4; tentatively, D is TRBD1 (6 bases). Germline V CDR1 and CDR2: SGHTS, YDEGEE. Trimming stripped 2 bases from V and 8 bases from J, with 11 bases between. CDR3 size: 13 residues. CDR3 in amino acids: CASSLQGGHIQYF. The CDR3 coding sequence is TGTGCCAGCAGCTTACAGGGTGGACACATTCAGTACTTC.

The chain joins TRBV5-4 to TRBJ2-5; D possibly corresponds to TRBD2 (6 bases). V lost 4 bases and J lost 3, with 16 bases in between. CDR1 SGHNT and CDR2 YYREEE come from the germline V gene (reference sequence). This CDR3 is built from 15 residues. The CDR3 bases are TGTGCCAGCAGCCCCGGGCCGGGAGATAAAGAGACCCAGTACTTC. It specifies CASSPGPGDKETQYF. The full variable domain, with the rest looked up from reference TRBV5-4 and TRBJ2-5, is ETGVTQSPTHLIKTRGQQVTLRCSSQSGHNTVSWYQQALGQGPQFIFQYYREEENGRGNFPPRFSGLQFPNYSSELNVNALELDDSALYLCASSPGPGDKETQYFGPGTRLLVL.